These T cell receptor beta chains were read from a single sample in a study of graft-versus-host responses after intestinal transplantation. The method was immunoSEQ multiplex PCR; TCRdb's version includes in-frame clones alone and lacks a portion of them. The data show some 96,000 clones, around 90% seen once. Sequenced material: PBMCs, taken just under 460 days after intestinal transplant. The receptors stem from a human patient who received an intestinal transplant, so some T cells may come from the graft donor. Both conserved end residues are part of each CDR3. Fields, in order: J gene, V gene, D gene, clone size, CDR3 DNA, CDR3 protein. The D gene is left open where the match is weak. Size is stated for part of the rows, as once, few or many counts, or as a class when the clone is expanded.

>TRBJ2-6|TRBV10-1|TRBD1|.
TGCGCCAGCAGCCCGGGACAGGCGAACTCTGGGGCCAACGTCCTGACTTTC
CASSPGQANSGANVLTF
>TRBJ1-1|TRBV5-6|.|.
TGTGCCAGCAAGCCAGGAGGGGACACTGAAGCTTTCTTT
CASKPGGDTEAFF
>TRBJ2-7|TRBV5-6|.|.
TGTGCCAGCAGCTTGGTGGTAGCCCGCGAGCAGTACTTC
CASSLVVAREQYF
>TRBJ1-2|TRBV25-1|.|.
TGTGCCAGCAGTGAAGGGGGTACGAACTATGGCTACACCTTC
CASSEGGTNYGYTF
>TRBJ2-7|TRBV27|TRBD1|.
TGTGCCAGCAGTTGGATAGGGGGCGACGAGCAGTACTTC
CASSWIGGDEQYF
>TRBJ1-5|TRBV18|.|.
TGTGCCAGCTCCCAGCAACAGGATCAGCCCCAGCATTTT
CASSQQQDQPQHF
>TRBJ2-7|TRBV11-3|.|.
TGTGCCAGCAGCTTGTTAGGGGCAGGGAGGTTGTTGGCGCAGTACTTC
CASSLLGAGRLLAQYF
>TRBJ2-1|TRBV5-1|.|once
TGCGCCAGCAGCTTCGAGGGCGGCGAGCAGTTCTTC
CASSFEGGEQFF
>TRBJ1-1|TRBV9|TRBD1|.
TGTGCCAGCAGCCCAACAGGGGGGGACACTGAAGCTTTCTTT
CASSPTGGDTEAFF
>TRBJ1-1|TRBV6-5|.|.
TGTGCCAGCAGTTACTCCGCGGGGGCGGGCACTGAAGCTTTCTTT
CASSYSAGAGTEAFF
>TRBJ2-2|TRBV6-6|.|.
TGTGCCAGCAGTTACGGGACCACCGGGGAGCTGTTTTTT
CASSYGTTGELFF
>TRBJ1-5|TRBV6-6|.|.
TGTGCCAGCACGGGCCCCAATCAGCCCCAGCATTTT
CASTGPNQPQHF
>TRBJ2-5|TRBV5-1|.|.
TGCGCCAGCACCAAGACCGGACAGTTCGAGGAGACCCAGTACTTC
CASTKTGQFEETQYF
>TRBJ1-1|TRBV29-1|.|.
TGCAGCGTTCCGTCGGACACTGAAGCTTTCTTT
CSVPSDTEAFF
>TRBJ1-4|TRBV19|.|.
TGTGCCAGTAGTAGGGGTGTAACTAATGAAAAACTGTTTTTT
CASSRGVTNEKLFF
>TRBJ2-5|TRBV15|.|.
TGTGCCACCAGCAGAGATTCCCCCTTCGCGGGGGCCACCGGGGCCCAGTACTTC
CATSRDSPFAGATGAQYF
>TRBJ1-4|TRBV21-1|.|.
TGTGCCCTCAAGGGGGGATACAGCACTAATGAAAAACTGTTTTTT
CALKGGYSTNEKLFF
>TRBJ2-4|TRBV9|.|.
TGTGCCAGCAGCGTCGACAGGGAGGACATTCAGTACTTC
CASSVDREDIQYF
>TRBJ2-1|TRBV6-1|TRBD2|.
TGTGCCAGCAGGGGACTAGCGGTCTTCAATGAGCAGTTCTTC
CASRGLAVFNEQFF
>TRBJ2-1|TRBV11-3|TRBD2|.
TGTGCCAGCAGCTTAGAGGCTAGCGGGGTAGACAATGAGCAGTTCTTC
CASSLEASGVDNEQFF
>TRBJ1-3|TRBV5-4|.|few
TGTGCCAGCAGCTCTCACAGGGAAGACACCATATATTTT
CASSSHREDTIYF
>TRBJ2-7|TRBV18|.|.
TGTGCCAGCTTGGCCGGGGTGGGCCATATCGAATACGAGCAGTACTTC
CASLAGVGHIEYEQYF
>TRBJ1-4|TRBV9|.|.
TGTGCCAGCAGCGTGGGCCCCTCGGACAGTTTCGGACTGTTTTTT
CASSVGPSDSFGLFF
>TRBJ1-1|TRBV10-3|TRBD1|.
TGTGCCATCAGCCCCAGCCGGGACAGGGGAAACACTGAAGCTTTCTTT
CAISPSRDRGNTEAFF